This T cell receptor beta chain was sequenced in a study of blood T cell repertoires in COVID-19. Overall study: COVID-19 samples, acute and convalescent, were from the United States, Italy and Spain. The analysed material was cDNA or gDNA that came from T cells, B-cell-depleted T cells, or PBMCs.

Original data processing: Using reference gene primer amplification, nucleated cell counts were estimated. The assay was immunoSEQ multiplex PCR, and TCRdb's table has in-frame clones only and misses some. V and J calls and clone size come straight from that table; D and trimming were deduced from the DNA. Among approximately 94,000 clones listed, under 90% were seen once. The CDR3 is 16 residues long. Trimming pared 2 bases from V and 6 bases from J, leaving 16 bases between. The V gene's germline CDR1 is KGHSH and CDR2 LQKENI. The J gene is TRBJ2-2, the V gene TRBV18, with TRBD1 as a possible D gene (6 bases). This receptor was obtained from a human donor in a cohort sampled during active COVID-19. Sequenced sample: peripheral blood. The CDR3, as DNA: TGTGCCAGCTCACCAAGTCCTGGGACAAAGGCCGGGGAGCTGTTTTTT. Translating gives CASSPSPGTKAGELFF.